This TCR beta chain originates from a study of blood T cell repertoires in COVID-19. Across the whole study: The United States, Italy and Spain supplied acute and convalescent COVID-19 samples. PBMCs, B-cell-depleted T cells, or T cells provided the cDNA or gDNA that made up the material.

This clone has just one count. Authors' processing steps: Reference gene primers were amplified, and this amplification served to estimate nucleated cell counts. TCRdb's table, derived via immunoSEQ multiplex PCR, lists solely in-frame clones and lacks some. The V and J calls and the clone size are those of that table, but D and trimming were determined from the DNA. Among under 500,000 clones listed, more than 85% were seen once. Germline V gene data show CDR1 as ENHRY and CDR2 as SYGVKD. The ends lost 5 bases at V and 1 base at J; junction bases unmatched: 6. The CDR3 contains 15 residues. The sequencing input was peripheral blood. The receptor's source is a woman aged 30 to 39 with acute or convalescent COVID-19. This chain uses TRBV10-3 with TRBJ1-1; 8 nucleotides match TRBD1. The CDR3 here is CAISYTGTGNTEAFF. Here the CDR3 DNA reads TGTGCCATCAGTTATACCGGGACAGGGAACACTGAAGCTTTCTTT.